The 26 T cell receptor beta chains given below trace back to one sample, sequenced in a study of radiotherapy plus CTLA-4 blockade in lung cancer. Libraries were prepared by immunoSEQ multiplex PCR; TCRdb keeps only in-frame clonotypes and omits some of them. The profile shows some 96,000 clones, around 90% of them singletons. Sequencing used peripheral blood, obtained from a patient treated with radiotherapy plus ipilimumab. Receptors originate from a human donor with non-small cell lung cancer that progressed on radiotherapy plus ipilimumab.

The V call is TRBV11-3, the J call TRBJ1-3; weak D call: TRBD1 (5 bases). CDR3 length: 15 residues. V was shortened by 4 bases and J by 0 bases, with 10 bases between the two germline ends. Per germline, CDR1 SGHNT and CDR2 YENEEA. Here the CDR3 DNA reads TGTGCCAGCAGCTATGGGGCTCGCTCTGGAAACACCATATATTTT. Translating it yields CASSYGARSGNTIYF.

The chain recombines TRBV19 with TRBJ1-3; D is perhaps TRBD1 (6 bases). The CDR3 totals 14 residues. Germline V gene data show CDR1 as LNHDA and CDR2 as SQIVND (reference sequence). Trimming took off 8 bases at V and 2 bases at J, with 13 bases between the two ends. The CDR3 reads CASGKQGTGNTIYF. The CDR3 region has the DNA TGTGCCAGTGGAAAACAGGGCACTGGAAACACCATATATTTT.

The chain is built from TRBV4-1 and TRBJ1-2; 9 bases agree with TRBD1. Germline V gene sequence: CDR1 MGHRA, CDR2 YSYEKL. The CDR3 extends over 15 amino acids. Trimming removed 5 bases from V and 5 bases from J; junction bases left unmatched: 9. The CDR3 sequence: CASSVPGQGGYGYTF. The DNA for the CDR3 is TGCGCCAGCAGCGTACCGGGACAGGGTGGATATGGCTACACCTTC.

The chain links TRBV27 to TRBJ2-6, with D perhaps TRBD1 or TRBD2 (5 bases each). The CDR3 is 15 amino acids. Between the trimmed V and J ends, which lost 5 bases and 3 bases, there was a span of 11 bases. From germline, CDR1 is MNHEY and CDR2 SMNVEV (reference sequence). In DNA, the CDR3 is TGTGCCAGCAGTGAATTGGGGGTTGGGGCCAACGTCCTGACTTTC. Translation gives CASSELGVGANVLTF.

This chain uses TRBV6-6 with TRBJ2-7; possibly TRBD1 for D (6 bases). The CDR3 length is 14 residues. Germline assignment: CDR1 MNHNY and CDR2 SVGAGI (reference sequence). V was pared by 3 bases and J by 3 bases, with 12 bases between. CDR3 in DNA: TGTGCCAGCAGTTATGTAACAGGGAGCTACGAGCAGTACTTC. It specifies CASSYVTGSYEQYF.

This rearrangement joins TRBV2 to TRBJ2-1; 13 nucleotides match TRBD2. Germline CDR1 and CDR2: SNHLY and FYNNEI. CDR3 length equals 16 residues. The V gene end was trimmed by 6 bases and the J gene end by 2 bases; junction bases not matched to a gene: 4. CDR3 region: CASRAGLAGTYNEQFF. DNA of the CDR3: TGTGCCAGCAGGGCGGGACTAGCGGGGACCTACAATGAGCAGTTCTTC.

This chain uses TRBV2 with TRBJ2-1; D perhaps matches TRBD1 (5 bases). The CDR3 contains 10 residues. Germline assignment: CDR1 SNHLY and CDR2 FYNNEI. Trimming pared 6 bases from V and 10 bases from J, leaving 7 bases between. CDR3 sequence: CASRGAEQFF. CDR3 DNA sequence: TGTGCCAGCAGAGGGGCAGAGCAGTTCTTC.

To note about this clone: In the same sample, other DNA sequences code for this CDR3. The chain is built from TRBV11-2 and TRBJ2-7; D is unclear. Germline V CDR1 and CDR2: SGHAT, FQNNGV. V dropped 0 bases and J dropped 1 base, with 1 base sitting between them. There are 12 residues in the CDR3. The CDR3 loop reads CASSLDSYEQYF. The CDR3 coding sequence is TGTGCCAGCAGCTTAGATTCCTACGAGCAGTACTTC.

The chain couples TRBV2 to TRBJ2-7, with a possible D match to TRBD2 (6 bases). V lost 8 bases to trimming and J lost 3 bases, with 17 bases between them. CDR3 size: 14 residues. Germline loops: CDR1 SNHLY, CDR2 FYNNEI. CDR3 amino acids: CASLRGVGGYEQYF. CDR3 coding DNA: TGTGCCAGCTTGAGAGGGGTGGGGGGCTACGAGCAGTACTTC. Based on the CDR3 plus reference TRBV2 and TRBJ2-7, the full variable domain is EPEVTQTPSHQVTQMGQEVILRCVPISNHLYFYWYRQILGQKVEFLVSFYNNEISEKSEIFDDQFSVERPDGSNFTLKIRSTKLEDSAMYFCASLRGVGGYEQYFGPGTRLTVT.

V usage is TRBV6-6 and J usage is TRBJ1-2; D is undetermined. This CDR3 is 13 amino acids long. V lost 2 bases, J lost 1 base, and 5 bases lay in between. Germline lookup yields CDR1 MNHNY and CDR2 SVGAGI (reference sequence). This CDR3 reads CASSYADNYGYTF. The CDR3 coding sequence is TGTGCCAGCAGTTACGCGGATAACTATGGCTACACCTTC.

The rearrangement uses TRBV18 and TRBJ2-2; D remains ambiguous. The germline CDR1 and CDR2 sequences are KGHSH and LQKENI. With 4 bases removed from V and 5 bases from J, the gap between germline ends came to 2 bases. This CDR3 has 11 residues. The CDR3 loop is CASSLTGELFF. CDR3 nucleotides: TGTGCCAGCTCACTGACCGGGGAGCTGTTTTTT.

The rearrangement joins TRBV5-1 to TRBJ2-1; 8 nucleotides line up with TRBD1. This CDR3 spans 15 amino acids. V lost 2 bases to trimming and J lost 9 bases; unmatched junction nucleotides: 10. Germline CDR1 and CDR2: SGHRS and YFSETQ. The CDR3: CASSFRQGSATEQFF. In nucleotides, the CDR3 is TGCGCCAGCAGCTTCAGACAGGGGAGTGCTACTGAGCAGTTCTTC.

This rearrangement joins TRBV25-1 to TRBJ2-1; 8 bases fit TRBD2. The CDR3 is made up of 15 amino acids. CDR1 MGHDK and CDR2 SYGVNS come from the germline V gene. V lost 5 bases, J lost 5 bases, and 8 bases stayed unmatched. The CDR3 sequence is CASSSDQRGNNEQFF. CDR3 sequence (DNA): TGTGCCAGCAGTTCAGATCAGCGGGGGAACAATGAGCAGTTCTTC.

This chain links TRBV7-2 with TRBJ2-7; 7 bases are shared with TRBD2. This CDR3 is built from 14 residues. In germline, CDR1 is SGHTA, CDR2 FQGNSA. V dropped 5 bases and J dropped 1; count of bases not matched to a gene: 5. The CDR3 protein is CASSPSGFSYEQYF. CDR3 DNA: TGTGCCAGCAGCCCTAGCGGATTTTCCTACGAGCAGTACTTC.

CDR3 residues: CASSYGTGGEKLFF. In DNA form, the CDR3 reads TGTGCCAGCAGCTACGGGACAGGAGGTGAAAAACTGTTTTTT. V gene TRBV6-5 combines with J gene TRBJ1-4; TRBD1 agrees at 8 bases. CDR1 and CDR2 (germline): MNHEY, SVGAGI. The V gene end was trimmed by 6 bases and the J gene end by 7 bases; junction bases not matched to a gene: 7. This CDR3 comprises 14 residues.

The rearrangement links TRBV6-6 to TRBJ2-5; D is possibly TRBD2 (6 bases). The J call may be wrong; the DNA end is better matched by TRBJ2-7. Germline V lookup: CDR1 MNHNY, CDR2 SVGAGI (reference sequence). CDR3 length: 14 amino acids. The chain's CDR3 is CASGDGGGTYEQYF. Written as DNA, the CDR3 is TGTGCCAGCGGGGACGGGGGAGGTACCTACGAGCAGTACTTC.

About this clone: This specimen includes other DNA sequences encoding the same CDR3. This chain joins TRBV6-1 and TRBJ2-3, with TRBD2 matching over 13 bases. This CDR3 region has 15 residues. Looked up from germline, CDR1 is MNHNS and CDR2 is SASEGT. The V gene end was trimmed by 4 bases and the J gene end by 3 bases; junction bases not matched to a gene: 1. CDR3 sequence: CASSALAGGTDTQYF. The CDR3 region has the DNA TGTGCCAGCAGTGCACTAGCGGGAGGGACAGATACGCAGTATTTT.

This clone has a single count. This chain links TRBV4-1 with TRBJ2-6, with D perhaps TRBD1 (6 bases). Germline V gives CDR1 MGHRA, CDR2 YSYEKL. The CDR3 is 19 amino acids. V dropped 1 base and J dropped 2 bases, with 18 bases sitting between them. In nucleotides, the CDR3 is TGCGCCAGCAGCCAAGGGCCGGACAGTAACGACCCTGGGGCCAACGTCCTGACTTTC. Protein sequence: CASSQGPDSNDPGANVLTF.

The chain couples TRBV10-2 to TRBJ2-1; 10 nucleotides line up with TRBD2. This CDR3 comprises 14 residues. V dropped 7 bases and J dropped 4; count of bases not matched to a gene: 4. Germline CDR1 and CDR2: WSHSY and SAAADI. As DNA, the CDR3 is TGCGCCAGCATCCCGGGACTAGCGTACAATGAGCAGTTCTTC. It translates to CASIPGLAYNEQFF.

J is TRBJ2-7 and V is TRBV27, with no clear D. CDR1 and CDR2 from the germline V gene are MNHEY and SMNVEV (reference sequence). V gave up 5 bases and J gave up 2 bases, with 13 bases separating them. CDR3 length: 14 residues. The CDR3 sequence: CASSGSVGPYEQYF. For the CDR3, the DNA is TGTGCCAGCAGTGGATCGGTAGGACCCTACGAGCAGTACTTC.

This chain joins TRBV7-8 and TRBJ2-7, with 8 positions matching TRBD2. There are 16 residues in the CDR3. With 1 base clipped from V and 3 bases from J, the junction kept 8 bases outside the gene matches. Germline CDR1 reads SGHVS; CDR2 reads FQNEAQ. The CDR3 DNA reads as TGTGCCAGCAGCTTAGGAGCGGGAGAAGGCTACTACGAGCAGTACTTC. Residues: CASSLGAGEGYYEQYF.

The rearrangement links TRBV5-4 to TRBJ1-2; D is unclear. The CDR3 extends over 12 amino acids. Germline V lookup: CDR1 SGHNT, CDR2 YYREEE (reference sequence). Trimming removed 0 bases at V and 8 bases at J, with 8 bases between. The CDR3 protein is CASSLGTEGYTF. The CDR3 bases are TGTGCCAGCAGCTTGGGGACTGAAGGCTACACCTTC.

The rearrangement links TRBV10-1 to TRBJ2-1; 8 positions match TRBD1. With 3 bases clipped from V and 4 bases from J, the junction kept 8 bases outside the gene matches. CDR3 length: 16 amino acids. Per the germline V gene, CDR1 is WNHNN and CDR2 is SYGVQD (reference sequence). Here the CDR3 reads CASSDPGQGPYNEQFF. The CDR3 DNA reads TGCGCCAGCAGTGACCCCGGACAGGGTCCTTACAATGAGCAGTTCTTC.

This sequence joins TRBV12-5 and TRBJ1-2, with TRBD1 as a possible D gene (6 bases). CDR1 and CDR2 from the germline V gene are LGHNT and FRNRAP. V was shortened by 3 bases and J by 3 bases, with 11 bases between the two germline ends. The CDR3 runs to 14 residues. The CDR3 nucleotides are TGTGCTAGTGGTTTCAGGGGTACGGACTATGGCTACACCTTC. This translates into CASGFRGTDYGYTF.

The CDR3 protein is CASTEDNEQYF. CDR3 bases: TGTGCCAGCACCGAGGATAACGAGCAGTACTTC. The gene calls are TRBV6-1 and TRBJ2-7; no definite D call. The length of the CDR3 is 11 residues. From germline, CDR1 is MNHNS and CDR2 SASEGT. V was clipped by 7 bases and J by 5 bases, with 9 bases between them.

The V call is TRBV5-1, the J call TRBJ2-5; a possible D gene is TRBD1 (5 bases). The end of the DNA aligns better with TRBJ2-7, so the J call may be wrong. The CDR3 runs to 15 residues. Germline V lookup: CDR1 SGHRS, CDR2 YFSETQ. The CDR3 DNA sequence: TGCGCCAGCAGCTTGGCCTTAGCTCAGGGCTACGAGCAGTACTTC. Translating gives CASSLALAQGYEQYF.